The present T cell receptor (beta chain) was sequenced within a study of OX40 agonist ivuxolimab in advanced cancers. In terms of the full investigation: Ivuxolimab was a fully human IgG2 agonistic monoclonal antibody targeting the costimulatory receptor OX40 (CD134). Intravenous ivuxolimab was administered to patients every 2 weeks at six dose levels: 0.01, 0.1, 0.3, 1.5, 3 and 10 mg/kg. Among the approximately 50 dose-escalation patients, roughly 20 had hepatocellular carcinoma, around 15 melanoma, 9 renal cell carcinoma and 9 head and neck cancer. In the dose-escalation cohort, around 80% of patients were male, and the mean age was roughly 60 years with a range of roughly 20 to 85. Patients were allowed to have had prior anti-PD-1, anti-PD-L1 or anti-CTLA-4 therapy, and around two fifths of the dose-escalation patients had been treated with checkpoint inhibitors. Partial responses occurred in three dose-escalation patients, of whom one had hepatocellular carcinoma and two had cutaneous melanoma. Peripheral TCRbeta sequencing aimed to test whether ivuxolimab altered TCR sequence diversity and caused clonal T-cell expansion. The paper covers the monotherapy dose-escalation part of the phase I ivuxolimab trial, which included N of about 56 patients. General findings and caveats noted by the study authors: At doses of 0.1 to 3.0 mg/kg, clonal expansion of both CD4+ and CD8+ T cells in blood was seen between baseline and week 6. Low levels of normalized T-cell clonal expansion were also seen in some patients who did not respond. In the 0.1-3.0 mg/kg groups, partial responders were among the patients with the lowest normalized peripheral clonal expansion, particularly in CD8+ T cells. Which antigens the clonally expanded peripheral T cells were specific for was not determined. After ivuxolimab, expanded clones were on average more numerous among CD8+ T cells than among CD4+ T cells.

The trial excluded patients who had a history of autoimmune disease or were on systemic immunosuppression. Peripheral blood for TCR sequencing was collected from all dose cohorts at baseline, on cycle 4 day 1, and on cycle 7 day 1. The samples were taken from a phase I, first-in-human, multicenter, open-label dose-escalation trial of ivuxolimab. The trial enrolled adults with locally advanced or metastatic head and neck squamous cell, hepatocellular, melanoma or renal cell carcinoma. Before TCR sequencing, CD4+ T cells and CD8+ T cells from peripheral blood were sorted into separate populations. As to this clone: Its antigen has not been determined. No base quality information exists; no much larger clone differs at one position.

Trimming removed 0 bases from V and 3 bases from J; the gene matches leave 7 bases unexplained. The CDR3 spans 17 residues, from the cysteine through the phenylalanine. The DNA shown is the 51-base CDR3, in frame from base 1. CDR1 SGHRS and CDR2 YFSETQ were looked up in the germline V gene. Genomic DNA was isolated from the sorted cells so that the TCRbeta CDR3 region could be sequenced. The immunoSEQ Assay was used to sequence the TCRbeta CDR3 regions. Entries here come from immuneACCESS through TCRdb and include only in-frame sequences with V and J called. Some clones fail to appear in such tables; in the studies checked, an unresolved V gene covers under half of the shortfall, and the cause of the remainder is unknown. This sample has about 94,000 clones in its table, and around 86% of those were observed once. The ten most abundant clones make up over 0.3% of the sample.

This specimen consisted of CD4+ or CD8+ T cells sorted from blood, obtained in a trial of the OX40 agonist ivuxolimab. This receptor was taken from an adult with an advanced solid tumor such as melanoma, head and neck, liver or kidney cancer. The chain couples TRBV5-1 to TRBJ2-3; 10 of the junction bases match TRBD2. The CDR3 sequence is CASSLALKAGGTDTQYF. At the DNA level, the sequence is TGCGCCAGCAGCTTGGCTTTAAAAGCGGGGGGGACAGATACGCAGTATTTT.